This T cell receptor beta chain was sequenced for a study of blood T cell repertoires in COVID-19. The CDR3 totals 12 residues. V lost 5 bases, J lost 2 bases, and 6 bases lay in between. Germline V lookup: CDR1 SNHLY, CDR2 FYNNEI. Only in-frame clones appear in the TCRdb table, and some are missing; sequencing was by immunoSEQ multiplex PCR. The table lists over 300,000 clones, 85% to 90% of them singletons. The chain is built from TRBV2 and TRBJ2-5; D gene uncertain. This TCR was recovered from a woman aged 25-40 years with acute COVID-19. Sequenced sample: PBMCs or T cells enriched from blood (not recorded which). The CDR3 spells CASSREQETQYF. The CDR3 coding sequence is TGTGCCAGCAGTCGCGAGCAAGAGACCCAGTACTTC.